The 7 T cell receptor beta chains presented below share a single source sample, sequenced in a study of blood T cell repertoires in COVID-19. Using immunoSEQ multiplex PCR, the repertoire was profiled, and TCRdb retains in-frame clones only, with some absent. The sample carries about 250,000 clones, around four fifths recorded once. The sequencing input was peripheral blood. The receptors were gathered from a man between 40 and 49 years old with acute or convalescent COVID-19.

The J gene is TRBJ2-2, the V gene TRBV7-6; tentative D call: TRBD2 (6 bases). The germline V and J ends were trimmed by 2 bases and 3 bases, with 13 bases remaining between them. The CDR3 has 16 amino acids. Germline CDR1 SGHVS, CDR2 FNYEAQ. For the CDR3, the DNA is TGTGCCAGCAGCTTACGAGCGAGGGAGGACACCGGGGAGCTGTTTTTT. Residues: CASSLRAREDTGELFF.

V gene TRBV18 combines with J gene TRBJ1-1, with TRBD1 identical over 8 bases. The CDR3 has 15 residues. In germline, CDR1 is KGHSH, CDR2 LQKENI. V lost 2 bases to trimming and J lost 1 base; unmatched junction nucleotides: 3. This chain's CDR3 is CASSPGTGANTEAFF. DNA for the CDR3: TGTGCCAGCTCACCAGGGACAGGTGCGAACACTGAAGCTTTCTTT.

The chain has TRBV7-9 and TRBJ1-2, with TRBD1 as a possible D gene (6 bases). The CDR3 extends over 14 amino acids. Trimming left V 1 base short and J 6 bases short, with 12 bases between. Looked up from germline, CDR1 is SEHNR and CDR2 is FQNEAQ (reference sequence). This chain's CDR3 is CASSLEQGLNGYTF. The CDR3 coding sequence is TGTGCCAGCAGCTTAGAACAGGGTCTCAATGGCTACACCTTC.

The J gene is TRBJ2-3, the V gene TRBV7-3, with TRBD2 identical over 10 bases. The CDR3 consists of 16 residues. Germline V lookup: CDR1 SGHTA, CDR2 FQGTGA. The V segment lost 5 bases and the J segment 4 bases; nucleotides outside the gene matches: 9. CDR3 in amino acids: CASSPFSSGSPDTQYF. The CDR3 DNA sequence: TGTGCCAGCAGCCCCTTTTCTAGCGGGAGTCCAGATACGCAGTATTTT.

This clone was counted once. The gene calls are TRBV5-1 and TRBJ1-2; D gene uncertain. Deletions cut 4 bases from V and 8 bases from J, with 24 bases between. The CDR3 extends over 16 amino acids. The germline gives CDR1 SGHRS, CDR2 YFSETQ. The CDR3 sequence: CASSPEGAAGGKGYTF. For the CDR3, the DNA is TGCGCCAGCAGCCCCGAAGGAGCGGCGGGTGGTAAGGGCTACACCTTC.

The genes are TRBV6-1 and TRBJ2-7; 7 positions agree with TRBD1. CDR3 length: 16 residues. V shed 2 bases and J 1 base; nucleotides not matched to a gene: 8. The V gene's germline CDR1 is MNHNS and CDR2 SASEGT. CDR3 in amino acids: CASSETTGVGSYEQYF. The CDR3 DNA reads TGTGCCAGCAGTGAAACAACAGGGGTGGGGTCCTACGAGCAGTACTTC.

The table lists this clone with a few counts. The chain carries TRBV5-6 and TRBJ1-2; 8 nucleotides match TRBD1. The trim removed 4 bases at V and 4 bases at J, leaving 9 bases unmatched. Germline CDR1 and CDR2: SGHDT and YYEEEE. The CDR3 runs to 15 residues. The CDR3 loop is CASSPQGADVYGYTF. In DNA, the CDR3 is TGTGCCAGCAGCCCGCAGGGGGCGGACGTCTATGGCTACACCTTC.